The 25 T cell receptor beta chains listed next were all sequenced from one sample in a study of response to subunit inactivated influenza vaccine. Using its own MiXCR run on the RT-PCR reads, TCRdb lists one record per CDR3 protein. The sample lists a few hundred thousand distinct CDR3 sequences, 14% occurring once. The material was PBMCs from blood, obtained 11 to 12 days after vaccination. These receptors were collected from a man aged 45-65 years who received an inactivated influenza vaccine.

The chain employs TRBV7-2 and TRBJ1-1; D remains unclear. The CDR3 sequence is 15 residues long. The V and J ends lost 6 bases and 0 bases respectively, with 14 bases between them. Germline CDR1 and CDR2: SGHTA and FQGNSA. The DNA for the CDR3 is TGTGCCAGCAGTTCCCGGGTGGGGTTGAACACTGAAGCTTTCTTT. Its translation: CASSSRVGLNTEAFF.

Regarding this clonotype: A much larger clone differs from this one at a single base, so this may be a read error. V usage is TRBV7-9 and J usage is TRBJ2-3; 7 bases line up with TRBD2. Unmatched junction bases numbered 7, after V lost 4 bases and J lost 3 bases. The CDR3 totals 15 residues. Per germline, CDR1 SEHNR and CDR2 FQNEAQ (reference sequence). CDR3 DNA: TGTGCCAGCAGCTCAGGACAAGCGGGGACAGATACGCAGTATTTT. This sequence encodes CASSSGQAGTDTQYF.

There are a few counts of this clonotype. This chain links TRBV29-1 with TRBJ2-1, with 8 bases aligning to TRBD2. V lost 2 bases and J lost 4; bases outside the gene matches: 4. In germline, CDR1 is SQVTM, CDR2 ANQGSEA. The length of the CDR3 is 14 residues. Here the CDR3 reads CSVESSGTYNEQFF. The DNA for the CDR3 is TGCAGCGTTGAAAGTAGCGGGACTTACAATGAGCAGTTCTTC.

This clonotype was counted a few times. The rearrangement uses TRBV29-1 and TRBJ2-1; the D is unclear. Trimming cost V 7 bases and J 4 bases, with 14 bases left between them. The CDR3 contains 13 residues. Germline assignment: CDR1 SQVTM and CDR2 ANQGSEA. CDR3 sequence (DNA): TGCAGCGCCAGAGTATTCCCGTACAATGAGCAGTTCTTC. It encodes CSARVFPYNEQFF.

The chain combines TRBV7-8 with TRBJ2-7; 9 bases are a match to TRBD2. Germline loops: CDR1 SGHVS, CDR2 FQNEAQ. The V segment lost 1 base and the J segment 2 bases; nucleotides outside the gene matches: 6. This CDR3 is built from 16 residues. This chain's CDR3 is CASSLDNVAGAYEQYF. As DNA, the CDR3 is TGTGCCAGCAGCTTAGATAACGTAGCGGGGGCCTACGAGCAGTACTTC.

This clonotype was observed a handful of times. The V gene is TRBV10-3, the J gene TRBJ2-3; TRBD1 matches 9 bases. CDR1 is ENHRY, CDR2 SYGVKD, per germline. CDR3 length: 14 amino acids. V lost 6 bases and J lost 6; bases outside the gene matches: 7. This CDR3 reads CAISVGTGWDTQYF. CDR3 nucleotide sequence: TGTGCCATCAGCGTCGGGACAGGGTGGGATACGCAGTATTTT.

This clonotype was counted a few times. V gene TRBV20-1 combines with J gene TRBJ2-3; 8 positions agree with TRBD2. V lost 3 bases and J lost 2; bases outside the gene matches: 10. This CDR3 is 16 amino acids long. From germline, CDR1 is DFQATT and CDR2 SNEGSKA (reference sequence). CDR3 residues: CSASPSGRSFTDTQYF. For the CDR3, the DNA is TGCAGTGCTAGCCCAAGCGGGAGATCGTTCACAGATACGCAGTATTTT.

The rearrangement links TRBV20-1 to TRBJ1-1; a possible D gene is TRBD1 (5 bases). Trimming cost V 0 bases and J 2 bases, with 13 bases left between them. Looked up from germline, CDR1 is DFQATT and CDR2 is SNEGSKA (reference sequence). The CDR3 runs 15 residues. Here the CDR3 reads CSARDSARANTEAFF. As DNA, the CDR3 is TGCAGTGCTAGAGATTCGGCCAGGGCTAACACTGAAGCTTTCTTT.

The J gene is TRBJ2-5, the V gene TRBV27; D ambiguous. The germline gives CDR1 MNHEY, CDR2 SMNVEV (reference sequence). This CDR3 region has 14 residues. Trimming removed 0 bases from V and 7 bases from J, with 12 bases in between. CDR3 loop: CASSLSTGRGTQYF. CDR3 DNA: TGTGCCAGCAGTTTATCGACTGGCAGAGGGACCCAGTACTTC.

This clonotype was recorded a few times. This chain connects TRBV5-1 to TRBJ2-7, with D unresolved. The V gene lost 0 bases and the J gene lost 3 bases, with 7 bases spanning the gap. Germline V gene data show CDR1 as SGHRS and CDR2 as YFSETQ. The CDR3 loop spans 13 amino acids. The CDR3 DNA reads TGCGCCAGCAGCTTGGCGCTTAACTACGAGCAGTACTTC. This gives the protein CASSLALNYEQYF.

The chain joins TRBV4-2 to TRBJ1-1; no firm D call. V lost 3 bases, J lost 5 bases, and 13 bases lay in between. The CDR3 has 14 amino acids. CDR1 is LGHNA and CDR2 is YNFKEQ in the germline V gene. The CDR3 coding sequence is TGTGCCAGCAGCCACCCCTCGGTGGGAACTGAAGCTTTCTTT. This encodes CASSHPSVGTEAFF.

This chain connects TRBV6-1 to TRBJ1-4, with TRBD1 as a possible D gene (6 bases). Trimming pared 4 bases from V and 2 bases from J, leaving 8 bases between. CDR1 is MNHNS, CDR2 SASEGT, per germline. The length of the CDR3 is 14 residues. Here the CDR3 reads CASSARGTNEKLFF. CDR3 in DNA: TGTGCCAGCAGTGCCAGGGGCACTAATGAAAAACTGTTTTTT.

This clonotype was picked up a small number of times. The V call is TRBV24-1, the J call TRBJ2-5; 9 nucleotides agree with TRBD1. Unmatched junction bases numbered 6, after V lost 5 bases and J lost 3 bases. The length of the CDR3 is 15 residues. Germline-derived CDR1 and CDR2 are KGHDR and SFDVKD. The CDR3 DNA sequence: TGTGCCACCAGTGGCCCCGGGACAGGGAAAGAGACCCAGTACTTC. This sequence encodes CATSGPGTGKETQYF.

Only a few counts were recorded for this clonotype. The chain links TRBV7-2 to TRBJ2-7; 8 bases fit TRBD1. V dropped 1 base and J dropped 3; count of bases not matched to a gene: 8. CDR3 length equals 16 residues. CDR1 and CDR2 from the germline V gene are SGHTA and FQGNSA. CDR3 coding DNA: TGTGCCAGCAGCTTAGTTCTAACAGGGGGAGTCTACGAGCAGTACTTC. Protein: CASSLVLTGGVYEQYF.

The table lists this clonotype with a few counts. The chain joins TRBV5-1 to TRBJ1-1, with 7 bases identical to TRBD1. Germline CDR1 is SGHRS and CDR2 is YFSETQ. This CDR3 has 13 amino acids. V dropped 8 bases and J dropped 0; count of bases not matched to a gene: 4. CDR3 sequence (DNA): TGCGCCAGACCGGGACAGATGAACACTGAAGCTTTCTTT. This sequence encodes CARPGQMNTEAFF. Full variable domain (outside the CDR3, taken from reference TRBV5-1 and TRBJ1-1): KAGVTQTPRYLIKTRGQQVTLSCSPISGHRSVSWYQQTPGQGLQFLFEYFSETQRNKGNFPGRFSGRQFSNSRSEMNVSTLELGDSALYLCARPGQMNTEAFFGQGTRLTVV.

V and J are TRBV10-1 and TRBJ2-5; 9 bases match TRBD1. V was clipped by 6 bases and J by 6 bases; unmatched bases: 11. In germline, CDR1 is WNHNN, CDR2 SYGVQD (reference sequence). This CDR3 has 15 residues. The CDR3 DNA reads as TGCGCCAGCAGCCCCGGGACAGGGAGTCGTAAGACCCAGTACTTC. Translating it yields CASSPGTGSRKTQYF.

In DNA form, the CDR3 reads TGCGCCAGCAGTAGGTCCAGGGGTGAAGAGACCCAGTACTTC. It codes for CASSRSRGEETQYF. The gene calls are TRBV4-1 and TRBJ2-5; TRBD1 might be the D (6 bases). Germline values: CDR1 MGHRA, CDR2 YSYEKL. The CDR3 length is 14 residues. Trimming pared 6 bases from V and 3 bases from J, leaving 14 bases between.

The chain combines TRBV14 with TRBJ2-5; 9 bases align to TRBD2. V dropped 5 bases and J dropped 2; count of bases not matched to a gene: 6. The CDR3 totals 15 residues. Germline CDR1 is SGHDN and CDR2 is FVKESK. In DNA, the CDR3 is TGTGCCAGCAGCTCTGGACTAGCGAAACAAGAGACCCAGTACTTC. It is translated as CASSSGLAKQETQYF.

The V gene is TRBV5-1, the J gene TRBJ2-1; possibly TRBD2 for D (5 bases). V was shortened by 3 bases and J by 9 bases, with 10 bases between the two germline ends. CDR3 size: 12 residues. Germline assignment: CDR1 SGHRS and CDR2 YFSETQ. Here the CDR3 reads CASSSKGSEQFF. The CDR3 DNA sequence: TGCGCCAGCAGCTCGAAAGGGAGTGAGCAGTTCTTC.

The chain combines TRBV20-1 with TRBJ2-3, with 7 bases fitting TRBD2. The CDR3 is 13 amino acids. The V and J ends lost 3 bases and 2 bases, in that order; junction bases with no gene match: 2. Per the germline V gene, CDR1 is DFQATT and CDR2 is SNEGSKA (reference sequence). The CDR3 DNA reads as TGCAGTGCTAGCCGGGAGGTCACAGATACGCAGTATTTT. Translated, it gives CSASREVTDTQYF.

This clonotype was seen ten or more times. CDR3 in DNA: TGTGCCAGCAGGGGACAAACGAACACAGATACGCAGTATTTT. Encoded protein: CASRGQTNTDTQYF. The chain employs TRBV2 and TRBJ2-3, with a weak D call TRBD1 (6 bases). The CDR3 totals 14 residues. Germline lookup yields CDR1 SNHLY and CDR2 FYNNEI. V lost 6 bases to trimming and J lost 2 bases, with 12 bases between them.

In this sample, this clonotype turned up a few times. The chain links TRBV6-5 to TRBJ2-7; the D gene is possibly TRBD2 (7 bases). The length of the CDR3 is 15 residues. CDR1 MNHEY and CDR2 SVGAGI come from the germline V gene. V lost 2 bases and J lost 6, with 17 bases in between. The CDR3 here is CASSYGGGAWGEQYF. CDR3 nucleotides: TGTGCCAGCAGTTACGGGGGGGGCGCCTGGGGCGAGCAGTACTTC.

This clonotype was recorded at least ten times. CDR3 in DNA: TGCAGTGCGAAGGACACTAGCAATCAGCCCCAGCATTTT. Translation gives CSAKDTSNQPQHF. The J gene is TRBJ1-5, the V gene TRBV20-1, with D maybe TRBD1 (5 bases). Trimming removed 6 bases from V and 0 bases from J, with 9 bases in between. Germline assignment: CDR1 DFQATT and CDR2 SNEGSKA (reference sequence). The CDR3 covers 13 residues.

This clonotype was seen once. A junction boundary mismatches the germline segment, possibly from a read error. The CDR3 region has the DNA TGCTGTGCTAGAGATCCCAGGGGACACCTTGGCAATGAGCAGTTCTTC. Translating it yields CCARDPRGHLGNEQFF. The chain employs TRBV20-1 and TRBJ2-1, with TRBD1 as a possible D gene (6 bases). The CDR3 runs 16 residues. CDR1 is DFQATT and CDR2 is SNEGSKA in the germline V gene (reference sequence).

This clonotype was recorded only once. The chain combines TRBV3-1 with TRBJ2-7, with no clear D. The DNA end lines up better with TRBJ2-1; the J call may be wrong. This CDR3 has 13 amino acids. Germline assignment: CDR1 LGHDT and CDR2 YNNKEL (reference sequence). CDR3 region: CASSQVRALEQFF. DNA for the CDR3: TGTGCCAGCAGCCAGGTTAGAGCACTCGAGCAGTTCTTC.